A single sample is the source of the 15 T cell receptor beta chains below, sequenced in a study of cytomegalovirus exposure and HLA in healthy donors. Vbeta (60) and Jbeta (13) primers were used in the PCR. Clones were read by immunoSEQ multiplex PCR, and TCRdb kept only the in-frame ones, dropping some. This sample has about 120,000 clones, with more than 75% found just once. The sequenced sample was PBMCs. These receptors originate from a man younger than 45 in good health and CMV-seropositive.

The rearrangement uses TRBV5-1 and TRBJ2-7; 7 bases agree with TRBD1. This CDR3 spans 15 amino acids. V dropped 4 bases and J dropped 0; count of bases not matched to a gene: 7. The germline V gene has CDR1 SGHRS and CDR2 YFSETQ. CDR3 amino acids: CASSATGSSSYEQYF. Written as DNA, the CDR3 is TGCGCCAGCAGCGCGACAGGGTCGAGCTCCTACGAGCAGTACTTC.

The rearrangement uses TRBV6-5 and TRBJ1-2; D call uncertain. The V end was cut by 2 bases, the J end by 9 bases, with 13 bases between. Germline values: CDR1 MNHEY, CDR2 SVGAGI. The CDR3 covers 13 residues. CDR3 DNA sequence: TGTGCCAGCAGTTACACTTCGGCAGGAAGCTACACCTTC. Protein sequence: CASSYTSAGSYTF.

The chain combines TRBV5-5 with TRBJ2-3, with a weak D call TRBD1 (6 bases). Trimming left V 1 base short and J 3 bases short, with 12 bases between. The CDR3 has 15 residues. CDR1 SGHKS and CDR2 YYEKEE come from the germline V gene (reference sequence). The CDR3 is CASSLTGLGTDTQYF. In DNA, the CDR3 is TGTGCCAGCAGCTTGACAGGGTTAGGGACAGATACGCAGTATTTT.

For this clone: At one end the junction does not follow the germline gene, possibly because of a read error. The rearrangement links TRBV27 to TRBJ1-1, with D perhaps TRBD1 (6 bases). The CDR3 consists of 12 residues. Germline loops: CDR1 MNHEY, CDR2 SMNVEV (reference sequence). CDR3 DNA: TGTGCCAGCAGTTTATGGGGGGGCGAGGTACTCTTT. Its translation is CASSLWGGEVLF.

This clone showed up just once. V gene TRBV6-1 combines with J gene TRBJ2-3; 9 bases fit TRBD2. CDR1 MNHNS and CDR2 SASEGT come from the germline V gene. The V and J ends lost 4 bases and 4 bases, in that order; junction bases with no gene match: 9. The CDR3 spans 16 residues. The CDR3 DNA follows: TGTGCCAGCAGTGTGATTGCGGGAGGGGTCCCAGATACGCAGTATTTT. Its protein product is CASSVIAGGVPDTQYF.

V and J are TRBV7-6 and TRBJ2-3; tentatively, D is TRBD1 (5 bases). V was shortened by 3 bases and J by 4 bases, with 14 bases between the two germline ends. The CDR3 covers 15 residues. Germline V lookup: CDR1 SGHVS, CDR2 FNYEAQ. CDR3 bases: TGTGCCAGCAGCTTCGACAGCACACAAGCAGATACGCAGTATTTT. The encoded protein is CASSFDSTQADTQYF.

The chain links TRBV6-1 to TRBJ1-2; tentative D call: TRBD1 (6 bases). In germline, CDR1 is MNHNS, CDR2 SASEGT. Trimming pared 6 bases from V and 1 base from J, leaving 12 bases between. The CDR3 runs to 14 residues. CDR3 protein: CASSTGLDNYGYTF. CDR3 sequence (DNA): TGTGCCAGCAGCACAGGGCTAGATAACTATGGCTACACCTTC.

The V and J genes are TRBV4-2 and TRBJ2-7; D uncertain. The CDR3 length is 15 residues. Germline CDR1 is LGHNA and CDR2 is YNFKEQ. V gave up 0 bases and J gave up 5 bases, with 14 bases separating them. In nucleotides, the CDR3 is TGTGCCAGCAGCCAAGATGTCGGCCGAGGAGACGAGCAGTACTTC. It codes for CASSQDVGRGDEQYF.

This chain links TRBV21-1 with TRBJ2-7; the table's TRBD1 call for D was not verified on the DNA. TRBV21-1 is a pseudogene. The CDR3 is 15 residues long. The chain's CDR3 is CASSPGQGSDYEQYF. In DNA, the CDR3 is TGTGCCAGCAGCCCGGGACAGGGTAGTGACTACGAGCAGTACTTC.

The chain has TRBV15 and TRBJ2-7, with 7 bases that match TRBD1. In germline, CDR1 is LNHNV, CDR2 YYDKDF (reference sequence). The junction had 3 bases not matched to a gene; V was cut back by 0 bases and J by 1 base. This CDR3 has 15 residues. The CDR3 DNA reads TGTGCCACCAGCAGAGATCTGGGACAGTCCTACGAGCAGTACTTC. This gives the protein CATSRDLGQSYEQYF.

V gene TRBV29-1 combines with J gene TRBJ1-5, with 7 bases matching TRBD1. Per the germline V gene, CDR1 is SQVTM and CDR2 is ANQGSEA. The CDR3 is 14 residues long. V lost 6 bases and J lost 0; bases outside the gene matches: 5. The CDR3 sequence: CSVGDSYSNQPQHF. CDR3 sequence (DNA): TGCAGCGTGGGGGACAGCTATAGCAATCAGCCCCAGCATTTT.

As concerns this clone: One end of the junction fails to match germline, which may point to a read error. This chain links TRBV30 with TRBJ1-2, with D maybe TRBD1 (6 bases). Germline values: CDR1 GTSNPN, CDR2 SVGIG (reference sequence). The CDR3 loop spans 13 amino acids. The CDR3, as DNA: TGTGCCTGGAACCTGGACAGATACTATGGCCACACCTTC. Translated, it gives CAWNLDRYYGHTF. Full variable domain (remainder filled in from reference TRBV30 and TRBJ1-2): SQTIHQWPATLVQPVGSPLSLECTVEGTSNPNLYWYRQAAGRGLQLLFYSVGIGQISSEVPQNLSASRPQDRQFILSSKKLLLSDSGFYLCAWNLDRYYGHTFGSGTRLTVV.

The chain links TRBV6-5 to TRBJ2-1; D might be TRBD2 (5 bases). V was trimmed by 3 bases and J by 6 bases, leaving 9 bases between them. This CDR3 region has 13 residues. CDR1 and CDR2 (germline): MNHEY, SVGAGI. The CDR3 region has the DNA TGTGCCAGCAGTTATGGACTCGGCAATGAGCAGTTCTTC. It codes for CASSYGLGNEQFF.

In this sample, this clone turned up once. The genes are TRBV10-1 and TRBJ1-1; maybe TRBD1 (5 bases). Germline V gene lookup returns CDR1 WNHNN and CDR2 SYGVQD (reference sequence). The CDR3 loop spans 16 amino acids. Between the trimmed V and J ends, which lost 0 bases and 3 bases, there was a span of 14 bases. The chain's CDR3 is CASSESGGRGDTEAFF. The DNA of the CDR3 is TGCGCCAGCAGTGAGTCGGGGGGGAGAGGAGACACTGAAGCTTTCTTT.

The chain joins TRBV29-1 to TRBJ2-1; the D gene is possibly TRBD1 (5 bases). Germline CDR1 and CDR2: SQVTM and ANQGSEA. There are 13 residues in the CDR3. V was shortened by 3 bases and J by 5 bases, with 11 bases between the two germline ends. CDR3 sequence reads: CSVERQGHNEQFF. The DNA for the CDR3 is TGCAGCGTTGAGAGGCAGGGTCACAATGAGCAGTTCTTC.